These T cell receptor beta chains were read from a single sample in a study of chemoradiotherapy in HPV16-positive cancers. Sequencing was performed with immunoSEQ multiplex PCR; in TCRdb, only in-frame clones are kept and a portion is missing. The repertoire holds over a thousand clones, with approximately 85% as singletons. This sample comprised tumor tissue, obtained from a patient who underwent chemoradiotherapy. These receptors all stem from a human donor with HPV-associated anogenital cancer. Each CDR3 is given with its conserved first and last residue. Each record gives: V gene, D gene, J gene, clone size, CDR3 DNA, CDR3 protein. The D gene is left open where the match is weak. For some rows the clone size is stated as once, few or many, or as a class when expanded; others skip it.

V gene: TRBV4-2
D gene: TRBD2
J gene: TRBJ2-7
clone size: -
CDR3 DNA: TGTGCCAGCAGCCAAGGGGCACCGGGACTAGCGTACGAGCAGTACTTC
CDR3 protein: CASSQGAPGLAYEQYF

V gene: TRBV4-3
D gene: -
J gene: TRBJ1-2
clone size: -
CDR3 DNA: TGCGCCAGCAGCCAAGATGGGGTACAGTCGTATGGCTACACCTTC
CDR3 protein: CASSQDGVQSYGYTF

V gene: TRBV2
D gene: TRBD1
J gene: TRBJ1-2
clone size: -
CDR3 DNA: TGTGCCAGCACTCCGGGACAGGGGGCCTATGGCTACACCTTC
CDR3 protein: CASTPGQGAYGYTF

V gene: TRBV18
D gene: TRBD1
J gene: TRBJ1-1
clone size: -
CDR3 DNA: TGTGCCAGCTCACCACTGGGGACAGTGAACACTGAAGCTTTCTTT
CDR3 protein: CASSPLGTVNTEAFF

V gene: TRBV7-2
D gene: TRBD2
J gene: TRBJ2-1
clone size: few
CDR3 DNA: TGTGCCAGCAGCTGGCTAGCGGGAGGCGCCTACAATGAGCAGTTCTTC
CDR3 protein: CASSWLAGGAYNEQFF

V gene: TRBV5-8
D gene: TRBD2
J gene: TRBJ2-1
clone size: -
CDR3 DNA: TGTGCCAGCAGCTTGGCCGGACGCGGGAGCGATGAGCAGTTCTTC
CDR3 protein: CASSLAGRGSDEQFF

V gene: TRBV7-3
D gene: -
J gene: TRBJ2-1
clone size: -
CDR3 DNA: TGTGCCAGCAGCTTCGGGTCCAGGGCTTTTGGCAATGAGCAGTTCTTC
CDR3 protein: CASSFGSRAFGNEQFF

V gene: TRBV6-1
D gene: -
J gene: TRBJ2-7
clone size: -
CDR3 DNA: TGTGCCAGCAGCCGCTCCGAGAACGAGCAGTACTTC
CDR3 protein: CASSRSENEQYF

V gene: TRBV4-2
D gene: TRBD1
J gene: TRBJ1-6
clone size: -
CDR3 DNA: TGTGCCAGCAGCCCGGGACAGGGGAGTTCACCCCTCCACTTT
CDR3 protein: CASSPGQGSSPLHF

V gene: TRBV5-1
D gene: -
J gene: TRBJ2-5
clone size: -
CDR3 DNA: TGCGCCAGCAGCTTGGGGACGATCGACCAAGAGACCCAGTACTTC
CDR3 protein: CASSLGTIDQETQYF

V gene: TRBV30
D gene: TRBD1
J gene: TRBJ1-2
clone size: -
CDR3 DNA: TGTGCCTGGACCGGACAGGACTATGGCTACACCTTC
CDR3 protein: CAWTGQDYGYTF

V gene: TRBV13
D gene: TRBD1
J gene: TRBJ1-6
clone size: -
CDR3 DNA: TGTGCCAGCAGCCGTGGACCAGGGGGATCACCCCTCCACTTT
CDR3 protein: CASSRGPGGSPLHF

V gene: TRBV7-6
D gene: -
J gene: TRBJ2-7
clone size: -
CDR3 DNA: TGTGCCAGCAGCTTAAGAAGCGGCCCGGACTACGAGCAGTACTTC
CDR3 protein: CASSLRSGPDYEQYF

V gene: TRBV30
D gene: -
J gene: TRBJ1-2
clone size: -
CDR3 DNA: TGTGCCTGGAGTGTACGTTCCTATGGCTACACCTTC
CDR3 protein: CAWSVRSYGYTF

V gene: TRBV19
D gene: -
J gene: TRBJ1-1
clone size: -
CDR3 DNA: TGTGCCAGTAGTATAGGTACTGGGCAGGGCGGGCCCCCAGAAGCTTTCTTT
CDR3 protein: CASSIGTGQGGPPEAFF

V gene: TRBV7-2
D gene: TRBD1
J gene: TRBJ2-5
clone size: -
CDR3 DNA: TGTGCCAGCAGCTTAGACAGGGGGCGAGAGACCCAGTACTTC
CDR3 protein: CASSLDRGRETQYF

V gene: TRBV6-5
D gene: -
J gene: TRBJ1-2
clone size: -
CDR3 DNA: TGTGCCAGCAGTTATGGTGCGGACTATGGCTACACCTTC
CDR3 protein: CASSYGADYGYTF

V gene: TRBV27
D gene: TRBD1
J gene: TRBJ1-1
clone size: -
CDR3 DNA: TGTGCCAGCAGTTGTGAGGACAGGGACACTGAAGCTTTCTTT
CDR3 protein: CASSCEDRDTEAFF

V gene: TRBV5-6
D gene: TRBD1
J gene: TRBJ2-7
clone size: -
CDR3 DNA: TGTGCCAGCAGAAAAACAGGGGGCCCTTCCTACGAGCAGTACTTC
CDR3 protein: CASRKTGGPSYEQYF

V gene: TRBV19
D gene: -
J gene: TRBJ1-2
clone size: -
CDR3 DNA: TGTGCCAGTAGTATGTTCACGGGAGGAGGTGGCTACACCTTC
CDR3 protein: CASSMFTGGGGYTF

V gene: TRBV28
D gene: TRBD1
J gene: TRBJ1-1
clone size: -
CDR3 DNA: TGTGCCAGCAGTTCCCTACAGGGGAGAGACACTGAAGCTTTCTTT
CDR3 protein: CASSSLQGRDTEAFF

V gene: TRBV28
D gene: TRBD1
J gene: TRBJ1-2
clone size: -
CDR3 DNA: TGTGCCAGCAGCTTGGGGACAGGGGCTACTGTTTATGGCTACACCTTC
CDR3 protein: CASSLGTGATVYGYTF

V gene: TRBV7-2
D gene: TRBD1
J gene: TRBJ1-1
clone size: -
CDR3 DNA: TGTGCCAGCAGCTTAGTCGTCGACAGGGTCTCTGAAGCTTTCTTT
CDR3 protein: CASSLVVDRVSEAFF

V gene: TRBV5-1
D gene: TRBD1
J gene: TRBJ2-2
clone size: -
CDR3 DNA: TGCGCCAGCAGCCTGGGACAGGGGGACACCGGGGAGCTGTTTTTT
CDR3 protein: CASSLGQGDTGELFF

V gene: TRBV5-1
D gene: TRBD2
J gene: TRBJ2-5
clone size: -
CDR3 DNA: TGCGCCAGCAGCTTGGGTAGCGGGGGAGGAGAGACCCAGTACTTC
CDR3 protein: CASSLGSGGGETQYF

V gene: TRBV18
D gene: -
J gene: TRBJ2-1
clone size: -
CDR3 DNA: TGTGCCAGCTCCGGGGGGCCCTCCTACAATGAGCAGTTCTTC
CDR3 protein: CASSGGPSYNEQFF

V gene: TRBV9
D gene: -
J gene: TRBJ2-1
clone size: -
CDR3 DNA: TGTGCCAGCAGCGCCCGGGACGCCCACAATGAGCAGTTCTTC
CDR3 protein: CASSARDAHNEQFF

V gene: TRBV5-1
D gene: TRBD2
J gene: TRBJ2-1
clone size: -
CDR3 DNA: TGCGCCAGCAGCTTGGTGGCGGGGGGGTACAATGAGCAGTTCTTC
CDR3 protein: CASSLVAGGYNEQFF

V gene: TRBV6-1
D gene: TRBD2
J gene: TRBJ2-7
clone size: -
CDR3 DNA: TGTGCCAGCAGTTCCTGGACTAGCGGGAGCTCGTACTTC
CDR3 protein: CASSSWTSGSSYF

V gene: TRBV11-2
D gene: -
J gene: TRBJ2-7
clone size: -
CDR3 DNA: TGTGCCAGCGCCCTAGGGACTGGGCCCGGCGTCGAGCAGTACTTC
CDR3 protein: CASALGTGPGVEQYF

V gene: TRBV7-2
D gene: -
J gene: TRBJ2-3
clone size: -
CDR3 DNA: TGTGCCAGCAGCTTAGATGGTGTCACAGATACGCAGTATTTT
CDR3 protein: CASSLDGVTDTQYF

V gene: TRBV28
D gene: -
J gene: TRBJ2-2
clone size: -
CDR3 DNA: TGTGCCAGCCTCAGCCGTGGGGGGCTGAACACCGGGGAGCTGTTTTTT
CDR3 protein: CASLSRGGLNTGELFF

V gene: TRBV19
D gene: -
J gene: TRBJ2-4
clone size: -
CDR3 DNA: TGTGCCAGTAGTACAAACTTACAGCTACTAGCCAAAAACATTCAGTACTTC
CDR3 protein: CASSTNLQLLAKNIQYF

V gene: TRBV5-1
D gene: TRBD1
J gene: TRBJ2-7
clone size: once
CDR3 DNA: TGCGCCAGCAGCCTCAGGGGGAATACCTACGAGCAGTACTTC
CDR3 protein: CASSLRGNTYEQYF

V gene: TRBV2
D gene: TRBD1
J gene: TRBJ2-5
clone size: -
CDR3 DNA: TGTGCCAGCAGTCTGACAGGGGATGTGGAAGAGACCCAGTACTTC
CDR3 protein: CASSLTGDVEETQYF

V gene: TRBV7-8
D gene: -
J gene: TRBJ1-1
clone size: -
CDR3 DNA: TGTGCCAGCAGCTTAGGGTCAGCTGAAGCTTTCTTT
CDR3 protein: CASSLGSAEAFF

V gene: TRBV7-6
D gene: TRBD1
J gene: TRBJ2-7
clone size: -
CDR3 DNA: TGTGCCAGCAGCTTAGGGGACAGGGAGCAGTACTTC
CDR3 protein: CASSLGDREQYF

V gene: TRBV6-1
D gene: -
J gene: TRBJ2-3
clone size: -
CDR3 DNA: TGTGCCAGCAGTGAGATAGGGACCCAGGGAGATACGCAGTATTTT
CDR3 protein: CASSEIGTQGDTQYF

V gene: TRBV29-1
D gene: TRBD2
J gene: TRBJ2-7
clone size: -
CDR3 DNA: TGCAGCGTTGATGGGGGACTAGCGGGAGGTTCCTACGAGCAGTACTTC
CDR3 protein: CSVDGGLAGGSYEQYF

V gene: TRBV7-9
D gene: -
J gene: TRBJ1-1
clone size: -
CDR3 DNA: TGTGCCAGCACGGGCCTCTCTGAAGCTTTCTTT
CDR3 protein: CASTGLSEAFF

V gene: TRBV6-4
D gene: TRBD2
J gene: TRBJ2-1
clone size: -
CDR3 DNA: TGTGCCAGCAGTGACTCAGCTAGCGGGGAGATGTTCTTC
CDR3 protein: CASSDSASGEMFF

V gene: TRBV5-1
D gene: -
J gene: TRBJ1-1
clone size: -
CDR3 DNA: TGCGCCAGCAGCTTGAGGGGAGGGCAGGGAATAATGAACACTGAAGCTTTCTTT
CDR3 protein: CASSLRGGQGIMNTEAFF

V gene: TRBV29-1
D gene: -
J gene: TRBJ2-5
clone size: -
CDR3 DNA: TGCAGCGTTAGTTCCGGCCAGGGGGGTGAGACCCAGTACTTC
CDR3 protein: CSVSSGQGGETQYF

V gene: TRBV2
D gene: TRBD2
J gene: TRBJ2-3
clone size: -
CDR3 DNA: TGTGCCAGCAGTGAAACAAGTCGACTAGCGGGGGGTCCAGATACGCAGTATTTT
CDR3 protein: CASSETSRLAGGPDTQYF

V gene: TRBV5-1
D gene: TRBD2
J gene: TRBJ2-1
clone size: -
CDR3 DNA: TGCGCCAGCAGCTTTCCTAGCGGGAGTTCCCCTATGGGCTCCTACAATGAGCAGTTCTTC
CDR3 protein: CASSFPSGSSPMGSYNEQFF

V gene: TRBV11-2
D gene: -
J gene: TRBJ2-1
clone size: once
CDR3 DNA: TGTGCCAGCAGCTTACCCGGGACGGGGAATGAGCAGTTCTTC
CDR3 protein: CASSLPGTGNEQFF

V gene: TRBV27
D gene: -
J gene: TRBJ1-2
clone size: -
CDR3 DNA: TGTGCCAGCAGTGACGGACAACCGCGCAATGGCTACACCTTC
CDR3 protein: CASSDGQPRNGYTF

V gene: TRBV2
D gene: -
J gene: TRBJ2-7
clone size: -
CDR3 DNA: TGTGCCAGCAGTGACAGGGGAAGCTACGAGCAGTACTTC
CDR3 protein: CASSDRGSYEQYF

V gene: TRBV10-1
D gene: -
J gene: TRBJ2-5
clone size: -
CDR3 DNA: TGCGCCAGTAGGACTCCTCCAACGAGGCAGTACTTC
CDR3 protein: CASRTPPTRQYF

V gene: TRBV19
D gene: -
J gene: TRBJ1-2
clone size: -
CDR3 DNA: TGTGCCAGTAGTTCCTGGGACACTCCCTATGGCTACACCTTC
CDR3 protein: CASSSWDTPYGYTF

V gene: TRBV5-1
D gene: -
J gene: TRBJ2-5
clone size: -
CDR3 DNA: TGCGCCAGCAGCTTGGCGGCAGCCCAAGAGACCCAGTACTTC
CDR3 protein: CASSLAAAQETQYF

V gene: TRBV19
D gene: TRBD1
J gene: TRBJ2-7
clone size: few
CDR3 DNA: TGTGCGACGAAAGGGACAGGGGCCTACGAGCAGTACTTC
CDR3 protein: CATKGTGAYEQYF